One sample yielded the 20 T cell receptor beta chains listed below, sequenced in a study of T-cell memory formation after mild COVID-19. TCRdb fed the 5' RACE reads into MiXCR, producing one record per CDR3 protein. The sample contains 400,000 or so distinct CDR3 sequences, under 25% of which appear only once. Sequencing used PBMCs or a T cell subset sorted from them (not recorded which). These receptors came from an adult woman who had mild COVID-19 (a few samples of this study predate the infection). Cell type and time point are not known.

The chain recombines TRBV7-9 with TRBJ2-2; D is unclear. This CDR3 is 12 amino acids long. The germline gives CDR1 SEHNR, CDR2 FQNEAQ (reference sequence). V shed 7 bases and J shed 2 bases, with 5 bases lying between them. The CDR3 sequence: CASKDNTGELFF. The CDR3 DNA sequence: TGTGCCAGCAAGGATAACACCGGGGAGCTGTTTTTT.

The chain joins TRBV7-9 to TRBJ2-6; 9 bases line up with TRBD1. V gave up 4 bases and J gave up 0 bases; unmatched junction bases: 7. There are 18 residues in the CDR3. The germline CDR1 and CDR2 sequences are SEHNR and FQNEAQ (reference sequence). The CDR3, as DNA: TGTGCCAGCAGCTCGGGACAGGGCGCTCTCTCTGGGGCCAACGTCCTGACTTTC. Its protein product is CASSSGQGALSGANVLTF.

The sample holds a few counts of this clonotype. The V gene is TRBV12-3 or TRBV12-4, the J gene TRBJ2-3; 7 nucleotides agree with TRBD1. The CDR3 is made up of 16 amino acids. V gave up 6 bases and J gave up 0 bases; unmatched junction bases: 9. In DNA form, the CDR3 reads TGTGCCAGCAGGGAAACAGGGGTCGGAAGCACAGATACGCAGTATTTT. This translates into CASRETGVGSTDTQYF.

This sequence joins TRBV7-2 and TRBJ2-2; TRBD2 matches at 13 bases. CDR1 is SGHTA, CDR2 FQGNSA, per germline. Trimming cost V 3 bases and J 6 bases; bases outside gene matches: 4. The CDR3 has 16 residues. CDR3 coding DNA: TGTGCCAGCAGCTTTACACTAGCGGGAGGGCCCGGGGAGCTGTTTTTT. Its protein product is CASSFTLAGGPGELFF.

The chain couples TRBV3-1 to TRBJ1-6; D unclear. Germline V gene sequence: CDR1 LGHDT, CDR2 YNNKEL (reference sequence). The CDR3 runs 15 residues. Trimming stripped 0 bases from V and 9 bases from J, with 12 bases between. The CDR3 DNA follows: TGTGCCAGCAGCCAAGACGAGGTCCCAGGTTCACCCCTCCACTTT. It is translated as CASSQDEVPGSPLHF.

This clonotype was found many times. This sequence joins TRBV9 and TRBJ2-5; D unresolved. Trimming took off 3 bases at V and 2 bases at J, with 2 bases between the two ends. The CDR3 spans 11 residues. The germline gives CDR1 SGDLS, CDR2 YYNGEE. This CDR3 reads CASSAQETQYF. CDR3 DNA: TGTGCCAGCAGCGCACAAGAGACCCAGTACTTC.

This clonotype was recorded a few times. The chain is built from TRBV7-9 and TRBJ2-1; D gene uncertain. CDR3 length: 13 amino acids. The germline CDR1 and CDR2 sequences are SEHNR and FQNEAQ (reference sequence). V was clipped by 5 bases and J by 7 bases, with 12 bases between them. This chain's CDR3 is CASSPPGRNEQFF. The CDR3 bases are TGTGCCAGCAGCCCCCCCGGAAGAAATGAGCAGTTCTTC.

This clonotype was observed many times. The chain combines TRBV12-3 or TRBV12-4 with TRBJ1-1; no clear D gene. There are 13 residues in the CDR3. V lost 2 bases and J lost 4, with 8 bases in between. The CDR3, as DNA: TGTGCCAGCAGTTTACGCCCCGGCACTGAAGCTTTCTTT. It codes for CASSLRPGTEAFF.

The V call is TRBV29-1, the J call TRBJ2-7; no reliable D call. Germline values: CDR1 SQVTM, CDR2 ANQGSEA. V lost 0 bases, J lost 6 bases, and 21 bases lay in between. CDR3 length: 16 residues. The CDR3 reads CSVEDAPIPIFSEQYF. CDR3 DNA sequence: TGCAGCGTTGAAGATGCACCGATACCTATCTTTTCCGAGCAGTACTTC.

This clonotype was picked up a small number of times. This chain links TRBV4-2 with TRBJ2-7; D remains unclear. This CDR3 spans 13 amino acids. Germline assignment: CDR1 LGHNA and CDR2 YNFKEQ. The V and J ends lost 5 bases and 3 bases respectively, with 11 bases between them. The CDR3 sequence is CASSEPTDYEQYF. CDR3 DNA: TGTGCCAGCAGCGAACCGACGGACTACGAGCAGTACTTC.

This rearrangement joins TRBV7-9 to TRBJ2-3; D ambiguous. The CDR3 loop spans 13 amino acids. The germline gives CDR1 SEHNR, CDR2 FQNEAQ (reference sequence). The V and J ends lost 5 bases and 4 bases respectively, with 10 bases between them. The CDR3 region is CASSLEWADTQYF. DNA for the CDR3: TGTGCCAGCAGCCTAGAGTGGGCAGATACGCAGTATTTT.

CDR3 DNA: TGCAGTGCTAGAGATTCATCGGCAGGTGTATTCTACGAGCAGTACTTC. Translating gives CSARDSSAGVFYEQYF. V is TRBV20-1 and J is TRBJ2-7; D is unresolved. Germline V gene sequence: CDR1 DFQATT, CDR2 SNEGSKA (reference sequence). The CDR3 contains 16 residues. V lost 0 bases to trimming and J lost 3 bases, with 18 bases between them.

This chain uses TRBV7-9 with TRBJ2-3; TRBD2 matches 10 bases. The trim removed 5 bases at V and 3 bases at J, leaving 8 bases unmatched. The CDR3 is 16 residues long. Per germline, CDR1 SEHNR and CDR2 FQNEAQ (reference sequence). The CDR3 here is CASSPSGGAETDTQYF. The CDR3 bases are TGTGCCAGCAGCCCGAGCGGGGGGGCCGAGACAGATACGCAGTATTTT.

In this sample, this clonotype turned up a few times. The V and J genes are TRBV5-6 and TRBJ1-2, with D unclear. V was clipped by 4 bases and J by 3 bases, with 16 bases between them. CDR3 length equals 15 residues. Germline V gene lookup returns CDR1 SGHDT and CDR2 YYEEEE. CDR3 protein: CASSLYKGADYGYTF. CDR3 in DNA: TGTGCCAGCAGCCTCTATAAAGGCGCAGACTATGGCTACACCTTC.

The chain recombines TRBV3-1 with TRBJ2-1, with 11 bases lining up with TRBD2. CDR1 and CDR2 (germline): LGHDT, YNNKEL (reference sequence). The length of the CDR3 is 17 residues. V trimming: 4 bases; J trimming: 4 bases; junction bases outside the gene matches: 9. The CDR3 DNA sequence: TGTGCCAGCAGCCCAGGAGGGGGACTAGCGGTTTACAATGAGCAGTTCTTC. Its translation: CASSPGGGLAVYNEQFF.

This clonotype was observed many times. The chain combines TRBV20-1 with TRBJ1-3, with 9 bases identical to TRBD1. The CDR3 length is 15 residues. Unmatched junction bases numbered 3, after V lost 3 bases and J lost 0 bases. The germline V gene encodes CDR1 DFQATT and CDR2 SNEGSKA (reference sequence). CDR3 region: CSARTGGPSGNTIYF. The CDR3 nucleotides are TGCAGTGCTAGGACAGGGGGTCCCTCTGGAAACACCATATATTTT.

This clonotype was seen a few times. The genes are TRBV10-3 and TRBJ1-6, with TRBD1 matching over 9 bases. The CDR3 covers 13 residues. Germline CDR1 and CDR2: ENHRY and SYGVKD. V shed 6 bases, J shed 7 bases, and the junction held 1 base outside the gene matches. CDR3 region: CAIRGTGNSPLHF. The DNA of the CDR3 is TGTGCCATCAGAGGGACAGGGAATTCACCCCTCCACTTT.

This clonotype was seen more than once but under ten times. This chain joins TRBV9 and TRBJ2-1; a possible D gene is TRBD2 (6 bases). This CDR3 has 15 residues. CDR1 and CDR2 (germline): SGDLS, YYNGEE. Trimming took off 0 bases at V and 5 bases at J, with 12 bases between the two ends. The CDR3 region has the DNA TGTGCCAGCAGCGTAGTGGGGGGTTGGGACAATGAGCAGTTCTTC. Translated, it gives CASSVVGGWDNEQFF. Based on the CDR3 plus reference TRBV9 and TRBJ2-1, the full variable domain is DSGVTQTPKHLITATGQRVTLRCSPRSGDLSVYWYQQSLDQGLQFLIQYYNGEERAKGNILERFSAQQFPDLHSELNLSSLELGDSALYFCASSVVGGWDNEQFFGPGTRLTVL.

CDR3 residues: CASSSNTDTQYF. The CDR3 DNA reads TGTGCCAGCAGTTCCAACACAGATACGCAGTATTTT. The chain has TRBV27 and TRBJ2-3; D call uncertain. This CDR3 is 12 amino acids long. The V gene lost 4 bases and the J gene lost 2 bases, with 4 bases spanning the gap. Germline V gene data show CDR1 as MNHEY and CDR2 as SMNVEV (reference sequence).

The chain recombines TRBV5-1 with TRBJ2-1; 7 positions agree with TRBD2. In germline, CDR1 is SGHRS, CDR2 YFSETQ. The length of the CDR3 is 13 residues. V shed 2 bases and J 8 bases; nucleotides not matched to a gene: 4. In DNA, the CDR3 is TGCGCCAGCAGCTTTAGGACTAGTGATGAGCAGTTCTTC. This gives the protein CASSFRTSDEQFF.